Included here is one T cell receptor (beta chain) sequence, with context. The record originates from a study of blood T cell repertoires in COVID-19. Study summary: Sources were T cells, B-cell-depleted T cells, or PBMCs; the material itself was cDNA or gDNA.

Germline values: CDR1 DFQATT, CDR2 SNEGSKA (reference sequence). Trimming stripped 3 bases from V and 1 base from J, with 13 bases between. This CDR3 spans 14 amino acids. As handled by the study authors: How many nucleated cells were present was estimated from reference gene primer amplification. TCRdb's copy holds only in-frame clones and misses some; the assay was immunoSEQ multiplex PCR. That table is the source of V, J and clone size, and D and trimming were worked out from the DNA. The data contain 45,000 or so clones, 80% of them seen just once; the ten biggest clones take up under 20%. The chain links TRBV20-1 to TRBJ2-7, with D unclear. The sequence came from a man between 65 and 79 years old with acute or convalescent COVID-19. Source material: peripheral blood. The CDR3 protein is CSASLASTSYEQYF. The CDR3 DNA follows: TGCAGTGCTAGTTTAGCCTCCACTTCCTACGAGCAGTACTTC.